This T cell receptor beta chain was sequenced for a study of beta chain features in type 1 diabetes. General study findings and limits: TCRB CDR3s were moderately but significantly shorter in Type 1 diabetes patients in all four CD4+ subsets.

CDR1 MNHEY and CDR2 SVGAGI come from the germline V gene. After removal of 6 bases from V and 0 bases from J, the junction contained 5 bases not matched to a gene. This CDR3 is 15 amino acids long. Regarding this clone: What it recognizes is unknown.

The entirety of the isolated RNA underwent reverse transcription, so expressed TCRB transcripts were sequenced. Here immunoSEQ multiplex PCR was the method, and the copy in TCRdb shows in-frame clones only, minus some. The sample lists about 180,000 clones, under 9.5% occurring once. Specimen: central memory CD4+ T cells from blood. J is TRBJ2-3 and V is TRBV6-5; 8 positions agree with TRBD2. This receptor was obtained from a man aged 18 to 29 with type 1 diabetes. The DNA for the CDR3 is TGTGCCAGCAGGCCGGGGGGGGTTAGCACAGATACGCAGTATTTT. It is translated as CASRPGGVSTDTQYF.